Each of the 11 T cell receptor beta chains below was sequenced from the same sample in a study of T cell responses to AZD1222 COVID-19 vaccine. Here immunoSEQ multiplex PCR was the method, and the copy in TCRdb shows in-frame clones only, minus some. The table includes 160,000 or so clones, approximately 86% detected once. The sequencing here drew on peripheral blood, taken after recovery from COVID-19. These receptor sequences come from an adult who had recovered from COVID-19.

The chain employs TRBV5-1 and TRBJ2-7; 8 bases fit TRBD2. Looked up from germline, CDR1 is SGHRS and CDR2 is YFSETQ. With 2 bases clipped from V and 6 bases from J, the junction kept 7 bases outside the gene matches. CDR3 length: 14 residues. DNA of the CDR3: TGCGCCAGCAGCTTATTACGGGAGGGTGGCGAGCAGTACTTC. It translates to CASSLLREGGEQYF.

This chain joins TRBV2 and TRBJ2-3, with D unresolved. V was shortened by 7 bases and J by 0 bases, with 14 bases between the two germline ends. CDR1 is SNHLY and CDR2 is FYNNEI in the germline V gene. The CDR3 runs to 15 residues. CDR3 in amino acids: CASTAPSPSTDTQYF. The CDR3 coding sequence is TGTGCCAGCACAGCCCCCTCCCCTAGCACAGATACGCAGTATTTT.

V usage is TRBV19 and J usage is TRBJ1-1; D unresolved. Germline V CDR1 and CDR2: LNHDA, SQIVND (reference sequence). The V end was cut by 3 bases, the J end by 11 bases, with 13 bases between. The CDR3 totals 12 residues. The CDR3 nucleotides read TGTGCCAGTAGTATCATCGGAGGGCTGGCTTTCTTT. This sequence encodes CASSIIGGLAFF.

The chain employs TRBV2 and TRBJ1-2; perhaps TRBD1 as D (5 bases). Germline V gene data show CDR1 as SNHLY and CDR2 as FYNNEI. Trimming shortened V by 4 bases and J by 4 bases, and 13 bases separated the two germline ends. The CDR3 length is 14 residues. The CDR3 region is CASSGGDSTYGYTF. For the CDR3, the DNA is TGTGCCAGCAGTGGGGGCGACAGTACCTATGGCTACACCTTC.

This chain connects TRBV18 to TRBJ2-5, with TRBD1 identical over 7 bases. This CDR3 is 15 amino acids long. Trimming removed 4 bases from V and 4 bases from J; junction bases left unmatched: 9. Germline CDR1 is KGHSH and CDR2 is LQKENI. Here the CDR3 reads CASSRNRGNGETQYF. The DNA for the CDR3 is TGTGCCAGCTCACGGAACAGGGGAAACGGAGAGACCCAGTACTTC.

The CDR3 region has the DNA TGTGCCAGCTCATCCGACAGGGGGCATTACGAGCAGTACTTC. Protein: CASSSDRGHYEQYF. The rearrangement links TRBV18 to TRBJ2-7, with TRBD1 matching over 10 bases. With 5 bases clipped from V and 4 bases from J, the junction kept 5 bases outside the gene matches. This CDR3 has 14 residues. Germline V gives CDR1 KGHSH, CDR2 LQKENI. The variable domain in full, with the rest retrieved from reference TRBV18 and TRBJ2-7, is NAGVMQNPRHLVRRRGQEARLRCSPMKGHSHVYWYRQLPEEGLKFMVYLQKENIIDESGMPKERFSAEFPKEGPSILRIQQVVRGDSAAYFCASSSDRGHYEQYFGPGTRLTVT.

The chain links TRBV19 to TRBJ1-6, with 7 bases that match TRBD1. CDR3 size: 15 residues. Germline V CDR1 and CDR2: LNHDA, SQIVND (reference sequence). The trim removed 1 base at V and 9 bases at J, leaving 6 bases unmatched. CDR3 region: CASSIGQGAGSPLHF. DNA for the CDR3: TGTGCCAGTAGTATAGGACAGGGTGCCGGTTCACCCCTCCACTTT.

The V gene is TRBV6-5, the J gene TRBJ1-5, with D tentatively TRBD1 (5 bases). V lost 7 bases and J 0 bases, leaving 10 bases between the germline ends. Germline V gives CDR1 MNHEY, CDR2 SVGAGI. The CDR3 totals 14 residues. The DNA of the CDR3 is TGTGCCAGCACCCGACAGAATAGCAATCAGCCCCAGCATTTT. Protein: CASTRQNSNQPQHF.

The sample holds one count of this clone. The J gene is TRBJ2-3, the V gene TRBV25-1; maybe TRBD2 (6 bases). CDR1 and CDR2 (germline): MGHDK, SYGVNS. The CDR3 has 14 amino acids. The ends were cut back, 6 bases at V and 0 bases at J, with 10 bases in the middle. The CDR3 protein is CASSLADSTDTQYF. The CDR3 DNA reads TGTGCCAGCAGCTTAGCGGATAGCACAGATACGCAGTATTTT.

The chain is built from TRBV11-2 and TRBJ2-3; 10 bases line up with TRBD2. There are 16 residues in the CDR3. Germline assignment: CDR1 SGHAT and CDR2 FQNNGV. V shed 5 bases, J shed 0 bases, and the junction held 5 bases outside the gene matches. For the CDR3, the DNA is TGTGCCAGCAGCGGGAGAGCGGGAGGGAGCACAGATACGCAGTATTTT. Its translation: CASSGRAGGSTDTQYF.

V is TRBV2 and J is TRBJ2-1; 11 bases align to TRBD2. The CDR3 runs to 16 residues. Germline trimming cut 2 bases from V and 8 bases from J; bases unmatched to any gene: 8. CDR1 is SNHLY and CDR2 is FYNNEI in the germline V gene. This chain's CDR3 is CASSEQTSGGTDEQFF. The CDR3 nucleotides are TGTGCCAGCAGTGAACAAACTAGCGGGGGTACAGATGAGCAGTTCTTC.